The T cell receptor beta chain described here comes from a study of Ad26.COV2.S vaccination and SARS-CoV-2 variants. About the study: The authors gave Ad26.COV2.S intramuscularly, either once or twice 56 days apart. Findings and caveats of the study: Placebo recipients showed lower spike-specific TCR breadth than vaccinees.

V lost 0 bases, J lost 2 bases, and 5 bases stayed unmatched. This CDR3 is built from 18 residues. CDR1 SEHNR and CDR2 FQNEAQ come from the germline V gene (reference sequence). The treatment is: some 20 received Ad26.COV2.S at low or high dose, single or two shots; 5 received placebo; per-sample allocation not given. Specimens were obtained on day 63 following the first vaccine or placebo injection. Notes on this clone: Its specificity is not known.

Only in-frame clones appear in the TCRdb table, and some are missing; sequencing was by immunoSEQ multiplex PCR. The table includes fewer than 900,000 clones, 70% to 90% detected once. The source is a person between 18 and 60 years old who received the Ad26.COV2.S COVID-19 vaccine or a placebo. V gene TRBV7-9 combines with J gene TRBJ2-5, with 14 bases identical to TRBD2. Source: peripheral blood, taken in a trial of Ad26.COV2.S vaccine versus placebo. The CDR3 spells CASSLAGTSGGGQETQYF. In DNA form, the CDR3 reads TGTGCCAGCAGCTTAGCCGGGACTAGCGGGGGAGGACAAGAGACCCAGTACTTC. Complete variable domain (other parts from reference TRBV7-9 and TRBJ2-5): DTGVSQNPRHKITKRGQNVTFRCDPISEHNRLYWYRQTLGQGPEFLTYFQNEAQLEKSRLLSDRFSAERPKGSFSTLEIQRTEQGDSAMYLCASSLAGTSGGGQETQYFGPGTRLLVL.